This is a list of T cell receptor beta chains from one sample in a study of response to subunit inactivated influenza vaccine. TCRdb called the RT-PCR reads again in MiXCR, with one record for every CDR3 protein. The data hold under 200,000 distinct CDR3 sequences, with approximately 12% observed a single time. This sample was shared with a second study, whose subject was T cells expressing NK-cell markers.

This specimen was CD8+ T cells sorted from PBMCs, taken 11 to 12 days after vaccination. The receptors were gathered from a man aged 45-65 years who received an inactivated influenza vaccine. Each CDR3 is given with its conserved first and last residue. A D gene is named only where the DNA matches it firmly. A row's size may be missing; if present it is once, few, many or a size class.

D,J,size,V,CDR3
.,TRBJ2-7,.,TRBV6-1,CGCGTDFYEQYF
.,TRBJ1-4,.,TRBV13,CASSQGAAATNEKLFF
.,TRBJ2-7,.,TRBV15,CATSRSRDLPYEQYF
.,TRBJ2-1,few,TRBV10-1,CASSEYLNEQFF
.,TRBJ2-2,few,TRBV9,CASSPRAGQNTGELFF
.,TRBJ1-1,few,TRBV28,CASSLLGTLMNTEAFF
.,TRBJ2-7,many,TRBV10-3,CATLSLGYEQYF
.,TRBJ1-1,.,TRBV27,CASSWDLNTEAFF
TRBD2,TRBJ2-7,.,TRBV7-9,CASSLTSGRASHEQYF
.,TRBJ2-3,.,TRBV6-6,CASTVPTDTQYF
.,TRBJ2-2,many,TRBV12-3/TRBV12-4,CASNSLERGGELFF
TRBD1,TRBJ1-1,few,TRBV4-2,CASSQTGGGDTEAFF
TRBD1,TRBJ2-1,few,TRBV3-1,CASSLNLGQGAREQFF
TRBD2,TRBJ2-3,few,TRBV28,CASSSTGLAGGRRGDTQYF
.,TRBJ1-1,.,TRBV4-2,CASSQDGPAGSILEAFF
TRBD2,TRBJ2-5,few,TRBV7-8,CASQRGGSLRETQYF
.,TRBJ2-1,many,TRBV15,CATSTTRGGLEQFF
.,TRBJ2-3,.,TRBV7-9,CASSLKDTQYF
.,TRBJ2-3,.,TRBV20-1,CSPRFAEGLTDTQYF
TRBD1,TRBJ1-2,many,TRBV10-3,CAISERDRGRGYTF
TRBD2,TRBJ2-1,.,TRBV6-5,CASSYGTSGGIYNEQFF
TRBD1,TRBJ2-7,.,TRBV12-3/TRBV12-4,CASSSTGTGGFEQYF
TRBD2,TRBJ2-2,few,TRBV27,CASSTSGTGELFF
TRBD1,TRBJ2-7,many,TRBV5-1,CASSLLWTGSDEQYF
.,TRBJ2-7,.,TRBV29-1,CSAGTDPREQYF
.,TRBJ2-7,few,TRBV5-1,CASTTGGGGYEQYF
.,TRBJ2-7,.,TRBV7-9,CASSLAHREMEQYF
TRBD2,TRBJ2-7,.,TRBV9,CASSVEGLAADEQYF
.,TRBJ2-7,.,TRBV11-2,CASSLARDTFYEQYF
.,TRBJ2-2,.,TRBV11-2,CASSSDLSFTGELFF
.,TRBJ2-1,.,TRBV7-9,CASSLLRHGFYEQFF
TRBD2,TRBJ2-7,few,TRBV9,CASSAGLVAYEQYF
TRBD2,TRBJ2-5,many,TRBV3-1,CASSQVLQREGPLQETQYF
.,TRBJ2-7,few,TRBV5-6,CASSSPGTQEYEQYF
.,TRBJ2-1,few,TRBV9,CASSVVSGGIEQFF
.,TRBJ2-7,.,TRBV21-1,CASSKGAVRTYEQYF
TRBD2,TRBJ2-5,.,TRBV12-3/TRBV12-4,CASSHLAGQETQYF
.,TRBJ2-3,few,TRBV6-1,CASSHTDTQYF
TRBD1,TRBJ2-1,.,TRBV4-3,CASSQVGTDNEQFF
TRBD1,TRBJ2-7,many,TRBV4-1,CASSQVSGQGSYEQYF
TRBD1,TRBJ2-2,few,TRBV6-2/TRBV6-3,CASSVDRGVVELFF
.,TRBJ2-2,many,TRBV12-3/TRBV12-4,CASSLADGRRELFF
TRBD2,TRBJ2-1,many,TRBV4-2,CASSQDLLAGPGDEQFF
TRBD1,TRBJ2-7,.,TRBV29-1,CSVNTGGGYEQYF
.,TRBJ2-7,.,TRBV12-3/TRBV12-4,CASSYFGGGYEHYF
.,TRBJ2-1,few,TRBV12-3/TRBV12-4,CASSLEAGLDEQFF
TRBD1,TRBJ2-5,many,TRBV12-3/TRBV12-4,CASSRQGQETQYF
TRBD1,TRBJ1-1,few,TRBV9,CASSVGQGGPVNTEAFF
.,TRBJ2-3,.,TRBV27,CASRVFGSRETDTQYF
TRBD1,TRBJ2-1,.,TRBV2,CASSEALGQHYNEQFF
.,TRBJ2-3,few,TRBV28,CASSLFRGSTDTQYF
TRBD1,TRBJ2-5,many,TRBV29-1,CSVEDRGLSETQYF